The clone carrying this TCR beta chain was seen repeatedly, ten times or more. Patients were excluded because of uncontrolled infection, other autoimmune disease, pregnancy or lactation. Blood dates from first hyperthyroidism diagnosis, before any ophthalmopathy symptoms. PBMCs stemmed from under 11 ml fresh peripheral blood. Amplified TCR beta CDR3 regions came from RNA transcripts. The primer set for the first-round RT-PCR of the TCR CDR3 was HTBI. TCRdb called the multiplex PCR reads again in MiXCR, with one record for every CDR3 protein. The data contain a few hundred thousand distinct CDR3 sequences, around 14% of them singletons. In germline, CDR1 is DFQATT, CDR2 SNEGSKA (reference sequence). The CDR3 has 14 residues. V lost 0 bases and J lost 2; bases outside the gene matches: 3. The sample is drawn from a study of T cells in Graves' hyperthyroidism and ophthalmopathy.

The specimen was blood. This chain joins TRBV20-1 and TRBJ2-7; TRBD2 agrees at 8 bases. The TCR sequence derives from a woman under 30 with Graves' hyperthyroidism that later progressed to Graves' ophthalmopathy. Written as DNA, the CDR3 is TGCAGTGCTAGAGATGGGACTAGTCCCTACGAGCAGTACTTC. Protein product: CSARDGTSPYEQYF.